This TCR beta chain originates from a study of blood T cell repertoires in COVID-19. About the study: Samples representing acute and convalescent COVID-19 were sourced from the United States, Italy and Spain.

The germline CDR1 and CDR2 sequences are SNHLY and FYNNEI. The V and J ends lost 9 bases and 2 bases, in that order; junction bases with no gene match: 4. This CDR3 is 15 amino acids long. Data came from immunoSEQ multiplex PCR; TCRdb stores just in-frame clones and leaves some out. The sample carries 250,000 to 400,000 clones, around nine tenths recorded once. Cohorts were determined from participant-reported clinical history. V usage is TRBV2 and J usage is TRBJ2-6; 10 bases align to TRBD2. The material sequenced was PBMCs or T cells enriched from blood (not recorded which). This clonotype was sampled from a man aged 55-75 years who had recovered from COVID-19. The CDR3 protein is CARSLAGAGANVLTF. CDR3 in DNA: TGTGCCAGGTCGCTAGCGGGGGCTGGGGCCAACGTCCTGACTTTC.